These T cell receptor beta chains were read from a single sample in a study of CD8 T cells in ankylosing spondylitis. MiXCR, applied by TCRdb to the 5' RACE reads, yields one record per CDR3 protein. Of some 220,000 distinct CDR3 sequences listed, around 7.9% were seen once; the top ten hold approximately 14%. Material: blood, either unsorted or a sorted T cell fraction (not recorded which). Source of these receptors: a male donor with ankylosing spondylitis. The CDR3 runs from the conserved cysteine through the conserved F or W. Fields, in order: J gene, clone size, V gene, D gene, CDR3 DNA, CDR3 protein. A D gene is named only where the DNA matches it firmly. Size values are once, few and many counts, or a class for expanded clones, and some rows have none.

J: TRBJ1-4
size: many
V: TRBV3-1
D: TRBD1
DNA: TGTGCCAGCAGCCAAGATTGGGGAACAGGGGTCGAAAAACTGTTTTTT
CDR3: CASSQDWGTGVEKLFF

J: TRBJ2-3
size: .
V: TRBV27
D: TRBD2
DNA: TGTGCCTGCTGGCCTTGGACTAGCGGGAACACAGATACGCAGTATTTT
CDR3: CACWPWTSGNTDTQYF

J: TRBJ2-1
size: many
V: TRBV24-1
D: .
DNA: TGTGCCACCAGTGATGCGGGGAAAAGCTCCTACAATGAGCAGTTCTTC
CDR3: CATSDAGKSSYNEQFF

J: TRBJ2-2
size: many
V: TRBV7-9
D: .
DNA: TGTGCCAGCAGCCCCCGTGGAGGGATGATCGCCGGGGAGCTGTTTTTT
CDR3: CASSPRGGMIAGELFF

J: TRBJ1-5
size: .
V: TRBV23-1
D: TRBD1
DNA: TGCGCCAGCCCGGGGACAGACCATAGCAATCAGCCCCAGCATTTT
CDR3: CASPGTDHSNQPQHF

J: TRBJ2-1
size: many
V: TRBV9
D: TRBD2
DNA: TGTGCCAGCAGCGTAGTGCCGAGCGGGGGGGAAAATGAGCAGTTCTTC
CDR3: CASSVVPSGGENEQFF

J: TRBJ1-2
size: many
V: TRBV24-1
D: .
DNA: TGTGCCACCAGTGATCCGACTTTGTACTATGGCTACACCTTC
CDR3: CATSDPTLYYGYTF

J: TRBJ1-1
size: .
V: TRBV7-2
D: TRBD1
DNA: TGTGCCAGCAGCTCCACGACAGGGTGGGACACTGAAGCTTTCTTT
CDR3: CASSSTTGWDTEAFF

J: TRBJ1-2
size: many
V: TRBV12-3/TRBV12-4
D: .
DNA: TGTGCCAGCAGCCCCGGGACTTTCTATGGCTACACCTTC
CDR3: CASSPGTFYGYTF

J: TRBJ2-3
size: .
V: TRBV20-1
D: TRBD2
DNA: TGCAGTGCTAGGGCTGGAGCGGGAGCCCGCACAGATACGCAGTATTTT
CDR3: CSARAGAGARTDTQYF

J: TRBJ1-2
size: many
V: TRBV5-1
D: .
DNA: TGCGCCAGCAGCGGGGGAATTCCCACCTTC
CDR3: CASSGGIPTF

J: TRBJ1-1
size: many
V: TRBV27
D: .
DNA: TGTGCCAGCAGTTCCTCGGCGCGTGTCGGCACTGAAGCTTTCTTT
CDR3: CASSSSARVGTEAFF

J: TRBJ2-3
size: few
V: TRBV2
D: .
DNA: TGTGCCAGCACCCCCCAGCCTAGCTTCGATACGCAGTATTTT
CDR3: CASTPQPSFDTQYF

J: TRBJ2-5
size: many
V: TRBV6-2/TRBV6-3
D: .
DNA: TGTGCCAGCAGCCGACGAGCGGGCCAAGAGACCCAGTACTTC
CDR3: CASSRRAGQETQYF

J: TRBJ2-5
size: .
V: TRBV20-1
D: TRBD2
DNA: TGCAGTGCTAGTGAGGCTAGCGGGAGTAAGGGAGAGACCCAGTACTTC
CDR3: CSASEASGSKGETQYF

J: TRBJ1-1
size: many
V: TRBV24-1
D: .
DNA: TGTGCCACCAGTGATTTTGAGGGAACTGAAGCTTTCTTT
CDR3: CATSDFEGTEAFF

J: TRBJ1-5
size: many
V: TRBV12-3/TRBV12-4
D: .
DNA: TGTGCCAGCAGCCCAGGGTTAGGGGTCCTATATAGCAATCAGCCCCAGCATTTT
CDR3: CASSPGLGVLYSNQPQHF

J: TRBJ2-1
size: many
V: TRBV10-3
D: .
DNA: TGTGCCATCGCCCTTGGGGGGGCTAAATACAATGAGCAGTTCTTC
CDR3: CAIALGGAKYNEQFF

J: TRBJ2-7
size: many
V: TRBV21-1
D: .
DNA: TGTGCCAGCAGCAACGGCGAGCAGTACTTC
CDR3: CASSNGEQYF

J: TRBJ1-2
size: many
V: TRBV11-2
D: .
DNA: TGTGCCAGCAGCTTGATCCAGGGCAAATATGGCTACACCTTC
CDR3: CASSLIQGKYGYTF

J: TRBJ2-3
size: many
V: TRBV7-2
D: .
DNA: TGTGCCAGCAGCTTAGATCGCACAGATACGCAGTATTTT
CDR3: CASSLDRTDTQYF

J: TRBJ2-1
size: .
V: TRBV27
D: .
DNA: TGTGCCAGCAGTCCCGGTCCCAGAGGGCAATCGGAGCAGTTCTTC
CDR3: CASSPGPRGQSEQFF

J: TRBJ1-2
size: many
V: TRBV9
D: TRBD1
DNA: TGTGCCAGCAGCGGGGGGACAGGGTCGGACTATGGCTACACCTTC
CDR3: CASSGGTGSDYGYTF

J: TRBJ2-1
size: many
V: TRBV18
D: TRBD2
DNA: TGTGCCAGCTCACCACCGGCCGGGGAGGGTCACAATGAGCAGTTCTTC
CDR3: CASSPPAGEGHNEQFF

J: TRBJ2-7
size: many
V: TRBV2
D: .
DNA: TGTGCCAGCAGTGCCGGGTTCAACGAGCAGTACTTC
CDR3: CASSAGFNEQYF

J: TRBJ1-1
size: few
V: TRBV2
D: .
DNA: TGTGCCAGCAGTGAAAGTGAACAGCTGAACACTGAAGCTTTCTTT
CDR3: CASSESEQLNTEAFF

J: TRBJ2-5
size: many
V: TRBV11-2
D: .
DNA: TGTGCCAGCAGCATCGGGACCCTCTTACAAGAGACCCAGTACTTC
CDR3: CASSIGTLLQETQYF

J: TRBJ2-7
size: .
V: TRBV5-4
D: .
DNA: TGTGCCAGCAGCTTGGGGGGGCTCAGCTCCTACGAGCAGTACTTC
CDR3: CASSLGGLSSYEQYF

J: TRBJ2-5
size: many
V: TRBV4-3
D: TRBD1
DNA: TGCGCCAGCAGCCAAGTAGGGGGCGCGGGGACCCAGTACTTC
CDR3: CASSQVGGAGTQYF

J: TRBJ2-7
size: many
V: TRBV12-3/TRBV12-4
D: .
DNA: TGTGCCAGCAGTTACCCCCGGGACAAGACCTACGAGCAGTACTTC
CDR3: CASSYPRDKTYEQYF

J: TRBJ2-1
size: few
V: TRBV29-1
D: TRBD2
DNA: TGCAGCGTTGATAAGTGGGCTAGCGGGGTAGATGAGCAGTTCTTC
CDR3: CSVDKWASGVDEQFF

J: TRBJ2-2
size: few
V: TRBV4-3
D: TRBD2
DNA: TGCGCCAGCAGCCGAATACTAGCGGAGGTTCGGACCGGGGAGCTGTTTTTT
CDR3: CASSRILAEVRTGELFF

J: TRBJ1-1
size: few
V: TRBV6-5
D: .
DNA: TGTGCCAGCAGTTACTCGGAACAGGCAATGAACACTGAAGCTTTCTTT
CDR3: CASSYSEQAMNTEAFF

J: TRBJ1-2
size: many
V: TRBV20-1
D: TRBD1
DNA: TGCAGTGCTAGAGTACAGGGGGACTATGGCTACACCTTC
CDR3: CSARVQGDYGYTF

J: TRBJ2-3
size: .
V: TRBV9
D: .
DNA: TGTGCCAGCAGCCTCTATGCCCTAGGGGGCACAGATACGCAGTATTTT
CDR3: CASSLYALGGTDTQYF

J: TRBJ2-1
size: many
V: TRBV27
D: TRBD1
DNA: TGTGCCAGCAGCCGGGACAGTCTGTTCTTC
CDR3: CASSRDSLFF

J: TRBJ2-7
size: many
V: TRBV9
D: .
DNA: TGTGCCAGCAGCTCGGGACCGACCTACGAGCAGTACTTC
CDR3: CASSSGPTYEQYF

J: TRBJ2-2
size: many
V: TRBV20-1
D: TRBD2
DNA: TGCAGTGCTAGACGCGGGAGAAGAACCGGGGAGCTGTTTTTT
CDR3: CSARRGRRTGELFF

J: TRBJ1-2
size: many
V: TRBV12-3/TRBV12-4
D: .
DNA: TGTGCCACCACCGGGGAACCTCGTGGCTACACCTTC
CDR3: CATTGEPRGYTF

J: TRBJ2-7
size: many
V: TRBV29-1
D: .
DNA: TGCAGCGTTGAAGGTCTCGGGCATGGTAACGAGCAGTACTTC
CDR3: CSVEGLGHGNEQYF

J: TRBJ1-4
size: many
V: TRBV5-6
D: TRBD1
DNA: TGTGCCAGCAGCTCTACAGGGGAGGGAGAAAAACTGTTTTTT
CDR3: CASSSTGEGEKLFF

J: TRBJ1-4
size: many
V: TRBV9
D: TRBD1
DNA: TGTGCCAGCAGAGGGGACAGGGCTGAAAAACTGTTTTTT
CDR3: CASRGDRAEKLFF

J: TRBJ2-7
size: many
V: TRBV7-2
D: TRBD2
DNA: TGTGCCAGCAGCCCGACCGGGACTACTATGGGCTTC
CDR3: CASSPTGTTMGF

J: TRBJ1-1
size: few
V: TRBV7-9
D: TRBD1
DNA: TGTGCCAGCAGCTTTGGACAGGAATGGGACACTGAAGCTTTCTTT
CDR3: CASSFGQEWDTEAFF

J: TRBJ1-2
size: .
V: TRBV6-1
D: .
DNA: TGTGCCAGCAGTCGACGGTCTAACTATGGCTACACCTTC
CDR3: CASSRRSNYGYTF

J: TRBJ2-7
size: few
V: TRBV2
D: TRBD1
DNA: TGTGCCAGCAGTGAATTTAACAGGGGCCGCGAGCAGTACTTC
CDR3: CASSEFNRGREQYF

J: TRBJ2-4
size: many
V: TRBV7-9
D: TRBD1
DNA: TGTGCCAGCAGCTCCGGACAGGGTCTAGCCAAAAACATTCAGTACTTC
CDR3: CASSSGQGLAKNIQYF

J: TRBJ2-7
size: few
V: TRBV20-1
D: .
DNA: TGCAGTGCTAGCCGACGGGGGGCCTCCTACGAGCAGTACTTC
CDR3: CSASRRGASYEQYF

J: TRBJ2-1
size: many
V: TRBV27
D: TRBD2
DNA: TGTGCCAGCAGCGAAGGCGGGGGGAGAACCTACAATGAGCAGTTCTTC
CDR3: CASSEGGGRTYNEQFF

J: TRBJ1-1
size: many
V: TRBV7-2
D: .
DNA: TGTGCCAGCAGCCGAGGGGTTTACACTGAAGCTTTCTTT
CDR3: CASSRGVYTEAFF

J: TRBJ2-1
size: few
V: TRBV10-3
D: .
DNA: TGTGCCATCAGCTCGGGACGTAACAATGAGCAGTTCTTC
CDR3: CAISSGRNNEQFF

J: TRBJ2-6
size: .
V: TRBV7-8
D: .
DNA: TGTGCCAGCAGCTTCTCTCCAGGGGGGACTGGGGCCAACGTCCTGACTTTC
CDR3: CASSFSPGGTGANVLTF

J: TRBJ2-1
size: many
V: TRBV4-1
D: TRBD2
DNA: TGCGCCAGCAGCCTCGGGGGGGGACTGTCCTACAATGAGCAGTTCTTC
CDR3: CASSLGGGLSYNEQFF

J: TRBJ1-1
size: .
V: TRBV6-5
D: TRBD1
DNA: TGTGCCAGCAGTTGGGGACAGGGGGGCTTTGGAGCGAACACTGAAGCTTTCTTT
CDR3: CASSWGQGGFGANTEAFF

J: TRBJ1-5
size: many
V: TRBV27
D: .
DNA: TGTGCCAGCAGTTTTGCTGGACGTGCCAATCAGCCCCAGCATTTT
CDR3: CASSFAGRANQPQHF